The sequence of this T cell receptor (beta chain) was determined in a study of cytomegalovirus exposure and HLA in healthy donors. Looking at the study overall: About 80 million unique TCRs, all from HLA-typed donors, were included in an early release of the data.

The CDR3 covers 14 residues. Germline CDR1 reads SGHDT; CDR2 reads YYEEEE. The J segment lost 7 bases and the V segment lost 6 bases, leaving 9 bases of the junction unmatched. PCR involved 60 Vbeta and 13 Jbeta primers. Clones were sequenced by immunoSEQ multiplex PCR, and TCRdb holds only the in-frame ones, with some missing. The table includes about 120,000 clones, 66% detected once. Study-level points and caveats: In vitro checks showed that a few CMV-associated chains really do target CMV antigens. 87-base-pair reads could not separate some V segments, including TRBV6-2 and TRBV6-3. Sequencing depth roughly uniform across donors was assumed in presence/absence analyses.

This clone was found a few times. Its antigen is still unknown. Sequencing used PBMCs. The clonotype was recovered from a man between 18 and 35 years old in good health and CMV-seronegative. The chain combines TRBV5-6 with TRBJ2-1; 8 nucleotides line up with TRBD2. DNA for the CDR3: TGTGCCAGCAAGATGGCGGGAGGAAGGAATGAGCAGTTCTTC. This translates into CASKMAGGRNEQFF.